Described below is a single T cell receptor (beta chain) sequence and its context. The antigen is not known. The germline V gene encodes CDR1 MNHEY and CDR2 SVGEGT. V was cut by 0 bases and J by 8 bases, with 11 bases left in between. The CDR3 sequence is 14 residues long. These data belong to a study of naive and memory T cell subsets. Both TRBC1 and TRBC2 were covered by a beta constant-region primer of two equimolar oligonucleotides. The ligated cDNA underwent four PCR rounds using SP2 and nested alpha and beta constant-region primers. TCRdb analysed the UMI-ligation and nested PCR reads with MiXCR anew, one entry per CDR3 protein. Here the sample spans about 160,000 distinct CDR3 sequences, roughly 23% being singletons. From the second PCR step, alpha and beta chains were amplified apart. Cells stained for CD3, CD4, CD8, CD45RA and CD27 were sorted into four subsets. Whole-study findings and limits: Activation and differentiation may alter RNA-based TCR counts. Possibly reflecting memory cells re-expressing CD45RA, a few larger clonotypes occurred in naive repertoires, especially CD8.

Sequenced sample: naive CD4+ T cells from blood. The genes are TRBV6-2 or TRBV6-3 and TRBJ2-1; D remains ambiguous. The source of this sequence is a human donor in good health. The CDR3: CASSYSGPTHEQFF. The CDR3 DNA reads TGTGCCAGCAGTTACTCCGGGCCGACCCATGAGCAGTTCTTC.